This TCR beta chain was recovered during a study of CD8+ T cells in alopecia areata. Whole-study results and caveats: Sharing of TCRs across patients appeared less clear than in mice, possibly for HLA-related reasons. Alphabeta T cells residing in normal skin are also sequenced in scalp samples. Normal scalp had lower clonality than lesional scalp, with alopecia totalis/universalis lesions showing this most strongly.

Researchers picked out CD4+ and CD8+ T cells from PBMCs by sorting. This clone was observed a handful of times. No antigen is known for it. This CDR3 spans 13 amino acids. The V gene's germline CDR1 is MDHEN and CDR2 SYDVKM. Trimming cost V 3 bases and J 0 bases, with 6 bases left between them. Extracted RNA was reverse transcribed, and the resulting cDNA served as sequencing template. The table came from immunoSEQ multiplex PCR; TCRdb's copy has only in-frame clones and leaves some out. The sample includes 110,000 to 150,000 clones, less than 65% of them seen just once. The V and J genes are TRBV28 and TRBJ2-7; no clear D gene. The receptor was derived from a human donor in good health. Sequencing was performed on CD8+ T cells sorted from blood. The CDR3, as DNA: TGTGCCAGCAGTTTCCCGAGCTCCTACGAGCAGTACTTC. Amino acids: CASSFPSSYEQYF.